The 31 T cell receptor beta chains reported below all come from one sample, sequenced in a study of PD-L1 blockade in urothelial cancer. As for time point: pretreatment peripheral blood. The method was immunoSEQ multiplex PCR; TCRdb's version includes in-frame clones alone and lacks a portion of them. The sample has approximately 50,000 clones; 80% to 90% are singletons. Sample: PBMCs, taken around atezolizumab (anti-PD-L1) treatment. The receptors were sampled from a man between 65 and 85 years old with urothelial cancer.

The rearrangement joins TRBV4-3 to TRBJ1-2; no firm D call. V lost 3 bases and J lost 8, with 19 bases in between. The CDR3 contains 15 residues. CDR1 and CDR2 from the germline V gene are LGHNA and YSLEER. The CDR3 DNA sequence: TGCGCCAGCAGCCAGTCCACTCCGGGTTTGACGGGCTACACCTTC. Translation gives CASSQSTPGLTGYTF.

The DNA for the CDR3 is TGTGCCAGCAGCCTCGGGACTGCGGGGAGTGGCTACACCTTC. Translating it yields CASSLGTAGSGYTF. The V call is TRBV5-8, the J call TRBJ1-2, with D tentatively TRBD1 (5 bases). Between the trimmed V and J ends, which lost 4 bases and 7 bases, there was a span of 17 bases. The germline V gene encodes CDR1 SGHTS and CDR2 YDEGEE. CDR3 length: 14 residues. Combining the CDR3 with reference TRBV5-8 and TRBJ1-2 gives the whole variable domain EAGVTQSPTHLIKTRGQQATLRCSPISGHTSVYWYQQALGLGLQFLLWYDEGEERNRGNFPPRFSGRQFPNYSSELNVNALELEDSALYLCASSLGTAGSGYTFGSGTRLTVV.

The chain has TRBV30 and TRBJ1-1; maybe TRBD1 (6 bases). Germline CDR1 GTSNPN, CDR2 SVGIG (reference sequence). This CDR3 spans 12 amino acids. V dropped 5 bases and J dropped 2 bases, with 9 bases sitting between them. CDR3 nucleotides: TGTGCCTGGCGGGACACCAACACTGAAGCTTTCTTT. Its translation: CAWRDTNTEAFF.

V usage is TRBV7-3 and J usage is TRBJ2-7; tentatively, D is TRBD2 (6 bases). The CDR3 is 14 residues long. V lost 4 bases to trimming and J lost 6 bases, with 16 bases between them. CDR1 and CDR2 from the germline V gene are SGHTA and FQGTGA. The CDR3 DNA follows: TGTGCCAGCAGCTCCGTGGGCCCCGGGGGCGAGCAGTACTTC. It specifies CASSSVGPGGEQYF.

This sequence joins TRBV7-2 and TRBJ2-7; TRBD2 might be the D (6 bases). With 6 bases removed from V and 1 base from J, the gap between germline ends came to 28 bases. The germline gives CDR1 SGHTA, CDR2 FQGNSA. The CDR3 sequence is 19 residues long. DNA for the CDR3: TGTGCCAGCAGTTTTCGGGTATCCCCGGTAGGGACTGAATCCTACGAGCAGTACTTC. As protein: CASSFRVSPVGTESYEQYF.

The V call is TRBV10-3, the J call TRBJ2-5, with TRBD1 matching over 11 bases. The germline V gene has CDR1 ENHRY and CDR2 SYGVKD. The CDR3 is 15 residues long. The V and J ends lost 3 bases and 5 bases, in that order; junction bases with no gene match: 5. The CDR3 reads CAISDRDRGSETQYF. In DNA form, the CDR3 reads TGTGCCATCAGTGATCGGGACAGGGGGTCCGAGACCCAGTACTTC.

This clone was seen a few times. The chain uses TRBV5-6 and TRBJ2-7; D is unclear. The CDR3 loop spans 13 amino acids. V lost 5 bases and J lost 1, with 10 bases in between. CDR1 is SGHDT, CDR2 YYEEEE, per germline. The CDR3 reads CASSPVDSYEQYF. The CDR3 bases are TGTGCCAGCAGTCCGGTTGATTCCTACGAGCAGTACTTC.

This chain uses TRBV5-1 with TRBJ1-1, with TRBD1 matching 7 bases. The V gene end was trimmed by 4 bases and the J gene end by 6 bases; junction bases not matched to a gene: 3. This CDR3 contains 12 residues. The V gene's germline CDR1 is SGHRS and CDR2 YFSETQ. The CDR3 DNA is TGCGCCAGCAGCCCAGACAGGGCTGAAGCTTTCTTT. This translates into CASSPDRAEAFF.

The rearrangement links TRBV20-1 to TRBJ1-2; D is undetermined. This CDR3 has 8 residues. From germline, CDR1 is DFQATT and CDR2 SNEGSKA (reference sequence). The CDR3 DNA follows: TGCACCGCGGGGGGCTACACCTTC. Its protein is CTAGGYTF.

The chain links TRBV5-1 to TRBJ2-7; TRBD1 matches at 10 bases. CDR3 size: 14 residues. V was pared by 4 bases and J by 7 bases, with 8 bases of the junction left unmatched. Germline V CDR1 and CDR2: SGHRS, YFSETQ. Here the CDR3 DNA reads TGCGCCAGCAGCCTTGGGACAGGGGTTTTGGAGCAGTACTTC. The encoded protein is CASSLGTGVLEQYF.

J is TRBJ2-1 and V is TRBV6-5; no clear D. Germline CDR1 MNHEY, CDR2 SVGAGI. With 6 bases removed from V and 6 bases from J, the gap between germline ends came to 9 bases. This CDR3 has 12 residues. CDR3 sequence (DNA): TGTGCCAGCAGGGGCCTCCCCAATGAGCAGTTCTTC. This translates into CASRGLPNEQFF.

For the CDR3, the DNA is TGTGCCAGTTTGGACCGGGACACTTACACCGGGGAGCTGTTTTTT. It specifies CASLDRDTYTGELFF. This chain connects TRBV19 to TRBJ2-2, with D perhaps TRBD1 (6 bases). This CDR3 comprises 15 residues. V shed 8 bases and J shed 3 bases, with 16 bases lying between them. Germline loops: CDR1 LNHDA, CDR2 SQIVND (reference sequence).

V is TRBV15 and J is TRBJ1-4; 7 bases are shared with TRBD1. Germline loops: CDR1 LNHNV, CDR2 YYDKDF (reference sequence). Germline trimming cut 3 bases from V and 2 bases from J; bases unmatched to any gene: 3. The CDR3 spans 15 residues. CDR3 bases: TGTGCCACCAGCAGCAGGGGGTCTACTAATGAAAAACTGTTTTTT. It codes for CATSSRGSTNEKLFF.

V usage is TRBV7-6 and J usage is TRBJ2-7, with TRBD2 matching over 13 bases. Germline CDR1 SGHVS, CDR2 FNYEAQ. This CDR3 has 16 amino acids. V shed 0 bases and J 7 bases; nucleotides not matched to a gene: 6. Written as DNA, the CDR3 is TGTGCCAGCAGCTTAGCGCCAAGACTAGCGGGGGGAGAGCAGTACTTC. Protein sequence: CASSLAPRLAGGEQYF.

This clone has just one count. The V and J genes are TRBV5-5 and TRBJ1-3; D is possibly TRBD1 (5 bases). V was cut by 3 bases and J by 4 bases, with 14 bases left in between. The length of the CDR3 is 15 residues. The germline V gene has CDR1 SGHKS and CDR2 YYEKEE (reference sequence). CDR3 nucleotides: TGTGCCAGCAGCTCGGGACTTAGAGGAGGAAACACCATATATTTT. This sequence encodes CASSSGLRGGNTIYF.

This clone came up a few times. V is TRBV18 and J is TRBJ2-7, with a tentative D call TRBD1 (5 bases). The length of the CDR3 is 15 residues. Germline V lookup: CDR1 KGHSH, CDR2 LQKENI. The germline V and J ends were trimmed by 1 base and 0 bases, with 10 bases remaining between them. The CDR3 DNA sequence: TGTGCCAGCTCACCACGTGAAAGGGGCTCCTACGAGCAGTACTTC. As protein: CASSPRERGSYEQYF.

The gene calls are TRBV9 and TRBJ2-2, with a tentative D call TRBD1 (5 bases). Trimming left V 4 bases short and J 1 base short, with 17 bases between. The CDR3 runs 17 residues. Germline V lookup: CDR1 SGDLS, CDR2 YYNGEE. CDR3 in DNA: TGTGCCAGCAGCACCACAGGTCAATATTGGAACACCGGGGAGCTGTTTTTT. Its translation is CASSTTGQYWNTGELFF.

This sequence joins TRBV6-5 and TRBJ1-1, with TRBD1 matching 8 bases. V gave up 5 bases and J gave up 6 bases; unmatched junction bases: 5. This CDR3 is 13 amino acids long. CDR1 MNHEY and CDR2 SVGAGI come from the germline V gene. CDR3 DNA: TGTGCCAGCAGTACAGGGGGAAGGGCTGAAGCTTTCTTT. Translating it yields CASSTGGRAEAFF.

The chain's CDR3 is CASTPGGRWRETQYF. CDR3 nucleotide sequence: TGTGCCAGTACCCCAGGCGGGAGGTGGAGGGAGACCCAGTACTTC. The chain employs TRBV19 and TRBJ2-5, with 8 bases matching TRBD2. V dropped 7 bases and J dropped 5; count of bases not matched to a gene: 12. Germline assignment: CDR1 LNHDA and CDR2 SQIVND (reference sequence). The CDR3 consists of 15 residues. Filled out from reference TRBV19 and TRBJ2-5, the complete variable domain reads DGGITQSPKYLFRKEGQNVTLSCEQNLNHDAMYWYRQDPGQGLRLIYYSQIVNDFQKGDIAEGYSVSREKKESFPLTVTSAQKNPTAFYLCASTPGGRWRETQYFGPGTRLLVL.

This clone was observed a handful of times. The chain couples TRBV7-8 to TRBJ1-2; 7 positions match TRBD1. This CDR3 is built from 14 residues. The V gene end was trimmed by 5 bases and the J gene end by 1 base; junction bases not matched to a gene: 4. Germline V gene sequence: CDR1 SGHVS, CDR2 FQNEAQ. CDR3 nucleotide sequence: TGTGCCAGCAGCCATGGGACAGATAACTATGGCTACACCTTC. This encodes CASSHGTDNYGYTF.

CDR3 protein: CASSVGTSGGQETQYF. As DNA, the CDR3 is TGTGCCAGCAGCGTCGGGACTAGCGGGGGACAAGAGACCCAGTACTTC. The V call is TRBV5-4, the J call TRBJ2-5; 14 bases fit TRBD2. This CDR3 is built from 16 residues. Germline V gene sequence: CDR1 SGHNT, CDR2 YYREEE (reference sequence). V dropped 4 bases and J dropped 2; count of bases not matched to a gene: 4.

This clone came up once. The chain carries TRBV28 and TRBJ2-7, with 8 nucleotides matching TRBD2. The CDR3 runs 16 residues. Germline assignment: CDR1 MDHEN and CDR2 SYDVKM. Trimming at V came to 6 bases and at J to 4 bases, leaving 14 bases not matched to a gene. CDR3 nucleotide sequence: TGTGCCAGCAGCCAAGCCCGGGGGGGTGGACCTTACGAGCAGTACTTC. Translating gives CASSQARGGGPYEQYF. Full variable domain (rest looked up from reference TRBV28 and TRBJ2-7): DVKVTQSSRYLVKRTGEKVFLECVQDMDHENMFWYRQDPGLGLRLIYFSYDVKMKEKGDIPEGYSVSREKKERFSLILESASTNQTSMYLCASSQARGGGPYEQYFGPGTRLTVT.

This chain joins TRBV13 and TRBJ1-1; 7 nucleotides line up with TRBD1. The junction had 5 bases not matched to a gene; V was cut back by 5 bases and J by 2 bases. The length of the CDR3 is 14 residues. The germline V gene encodes CDR1 PRHDT and CDR2 FYEKMQ (reference sequence). The CDR3 reads CASSGTGDNTEAFF. CDR3 nucleotides: TGTGCCAGCAGCGGTACAGGGGATAACACTGAAGCTTTCTTT.

This chain connects TRBV18 to TRBJ1-1, with TRBD1 identical over 8 bases. The CDR3 contains 16 residues. Trimming cost V 2 bases and J 5 bases; bases outside gene matches: 10. CDR1 KGHSH and CDR2 LQKENI come from the germline V gene. The CDR3 sequence: CASSPSVLQGGTEAFF. In DNA form, the CDR3 reads TGTGCCAGCTCACCATCGGTGCTACAGGGGGGTACTGAAGCTTTCTTT.

CDR3 amino acids: CASSLRQLPHGYTF. CDR3 sequence (DNA): TGTGCCAGCAGCCTAAGACAGTTACCGCACGGCTACACCTTC. The chain couples TRBV7-2 to TRBJ1-2; D perhaps matches TRBD1 (5 bases). CDR3 length equals 14 residues. CDR1 SGHTA and CDR2 FQGNSA come from the germline V gene. Trimming removed 5 bases at V and 8 bases at J, with 18 bases between.

The CDR3 here is CASSLLQEGYGYTF. The DNA for the CDR3 is TGTGCCAGCAGTTTACTTCAGGAGGGCTATGGCTACACCTTC. This chain links TRBV28 with TRBJ1-2, with D uncertain. The germline V gene encodes CDR1 MDHEN and CDR2 SYDVKM. The CDR3 has 14 residues. The V end lost 2 bases, the J end lost 4 bases, and 11 bases lay between the germline ends.

This clone was found a few times. This sequence joins TRBV14 and TRBJ2-1; 7 positions match TRBD1. The CDR3 is 13 amino acids. V shed 4 bases and J 6 bases; nucleotides not matched to a gene: 3. Germline CDR1 SGHDN, CDR2 FVKESK. The CDR3 coding sequence is TGTGCCAGCAGCCTGGGACAGCTCAATGAGCAGTTCTTC. Translating it yields CASSLGQLNEQFF.

This chain connects TRBV4-2 to TRBJ2-1, with 7 positions matching TRBD2. The V gene's germline CDR1 is LGHNA and CDR2 YNFKEQ. Losses at the gene ends were 1 base for V and 2 bases for J; bases not matched to a gene: 5. The CDR3 consists of 16 residues. Written as DNA, the CDR3 is TGTGCCAGCAGCCAAGGCGCTAGCGGAGCCTACAATGAGCAGTTCTTC. Translated, it gives CASSQGASGAYNEQFF.

CDR3 nucleotides: TGCGCCAGCAGCCCACGATATGACAGTCAAGAGACCCAGTACTTC. It is translated as CASSPRYDSQETQYF. The rearrangement uses TRBV5-1 and TRBJ2-5; weak D call: TRBD1 (5 bases). CDR3 size: 15 residues. In germline, CDR1 is SGHRS, CDR2 YFSETQ. The V and J ends lost 4 bases and 2 bases respectively, with 15 bases between them.

On this clone: Other DNA sequences in the sample encode the same CDR3. The chain employs TRBV7-9 and TRBJ2-3, with 10 bases identical to TRBD2. The V gene end was trimmed by 5 bases and the J gene end by 1 base; junction bases not matched to a gene: 3. The CDR3 consists of 15 residues. CDR1 and CDR2 from the germline V gene are SEHNR and FQNEAQ (reference sequence). CDR3 sequence reads: CASSRTSGGTDTQYF. The CDR3 nucleotides read TGTGCCAGCAGCCGAACTAGCGGGGGCACAGATACGCAGTATTTT.

The V call is TRBV19, the J call TRBJ2-4, with D possibly matching TRBD2 (5 bases). Germline-derived CDR1 and CDR2 are LNHDA and SQIVND (reference sequence). The CDR3 consists of 12 residues. Deletions cut 10 bases from V and 7 bases from J, with 14 bases between. The CDR3 bases are TGTGCCACCCTCGGCGGGCCCAACATTCAGTACTTC. It is translated as CATLGGPNIQYF.